This record covers a single T cell receptor (beta chain). Its antigen is currently unknown. The data belong to a study of monozygotic twins with inflammatory bowel disease. Findings and caveats of the study: Possibly because of limited power, concordant and discordant twins showed no difference in repertoire similarity.

Through template switching, UMIs that included a 6-nucleotide sample barcode were added. TCRdb re-called the 5' RACE reads and gives one entry per CDR3 protein, without DNA. The sample shows over 110,000 distinct CDR3 sequences, and 2% to 2.5% sits with its ten largest clones. Sequenced material: blood. This TCR came from a human donor with ulcerative colitis or Crohn's disease, or a healthy co-twin of an affected twin (not recorded which).

CDR3 region: CASSQVPSGGANEQFF. The chain recombines TRBV4-2 with TRBJ2-1; TCRdb names TRBD2, which stays unverified in the absence of DNA. Germline CDR1 reads LGHNA; CDR2 reads YNFKEQ. This CDR3 region has 16 residues.